This T cell receptor beta chain was found in a study of blood T cell repertoires in COVID-19. The CDR3 loop spans 14 amino acids. V gave up 5 bases and J gave up 10 bases, with 18 bases separating them. Germline V gene lookup returns CDR1 SGHNT and CDR2 YENEEA. This clone was counted a few times. Under the authors' procedure: From reference gene primer amplification, estimates of nucleated cell counts were derived. Assay used: immunoSEQ multiplex PCR; TCRdb lists only in-frame clones, some missing. The DNA was the basis for D and trimming; V, J and clone size are from that table. The sample lists more than 150,000 clones; roughly four fifths were seen once.

The V call is TRBV11-3, the J call TRBJ2-1, with D possibly being TRBD1 (6 bases). This clonotype originated in a man aged 45-65 years who had recovered from COVID-19. Sequenced material: peripheral blood. In DNA form, the CDR3 reads TGTGCCAGCAGCCGACAGGCAGCTGAGGGGGAGCAGTTCTTC. Protein product: CASSRQAAEGEQFF.